The T cell receptor beta chain described here comes from a study of CD8 T cells in ankylosing spondylitis (dated by TCRdb to 2017 to 2019). At the level of the whole study: T cell receptor beta repertoires were profiled in healthy donors and ankylosing spondylitis patients so that disease-linked TCR variants could be found. In total, the full study cohort was made up of some 100 healthy donors and about two dozen ankylosing spondylitis patients. Peripheral blood was sampled, and synovial fluid was additionally collected from ankylosing spondylitis patients.

Of note for this clonotype: Its antigen specificity is not known. Base qualities were left out, and no much larger clone turns up one base away.

Paper-wide results and their limitations: A CD8+ phenotype was shown by the disease-linked clones, which were found at relatively low frequencies in peripheral blood. Some of the motif variants had been reported before in the synovial fluid and blood of reactive arthritis patients, a finding that suggests common disease-initiation mechanisms. The disease-linked clones were reported as significantly enriched in matched synovial fluid samples from ankylosing spondylitis patients. A TCR beta motif of eight highly homologous amino acid variants appeared characteristic of blood from ankylosing spondylitis patients.

V loses 5 bases of germline sequence and J loses 5 bases, and the interval between the two ends is 16 bases. The CDR3 runs 15 amino acids, cysteine and phenylalanine included. The entry retains the CDR3 DNA only, 45 bases that are in frame from base 1. CDR1 and CDR2 are read off the germline V gene as SGHTA and FQGNSA. Sequenced using an Illumina HiSeq 2500. Quantitative 5'-RACE with molecular barcodes was used to prepare TCR beta libraries. The source study handled its data this way. Disease-linked TCR variants were identified with a new computational method built on a probabilistic model of VDJ rearrangement. The public reads were reanalyzed by TCRdb: fastp trimming at Q25, MiXCR alignment, in-frame beta chains only. Each CDR3 protein appears once, grouped with its most common genes and DNA. TCRdb's processing, not the authors', yielded these V and J calls. This sample gives some 840,000 distinct CDR3 sequences in total; about 12% of them show up just once. Of the sample, around 0.51% falls within the top ten clones.

Specimen: blood, either unsorted or a sorted T cell fraction (not recorded which). The V and J segments used are TRBV7-2 and TRBJ1-5; the D segment could be TRBD1, given 6 matching bases. This TCR was sampled from a male donor with ankylosing spondylitis. The nucleotides read TGTGCCAGCAGCCTAAGGGTTGGGGGGCATCAGCCCCAGCATTTT. Its amino acids are CASSLRVGGHQPQHF.